This paragraph covers one T cell receptor beta chain sequence. These data come from a study of blood T cell repertoires in COVID-19. Looking at the study overall: PBMCs, B-cell-depleted T cells, or T cells were the source of the cDNA or gDNA that made up the material.

TCRdb's table, derived via immunoSEQ multiplex PCR, lists solely in-frame clones and lacks some. This sample carries some 50,000 clones, roughly 84% of them seen once, and the ten largest clones take approximately 7.6%. Germline assignment: CDR1 MDHEN and CDR2 SYDVKM. This CDR3 comprises 16 residues. Trimming removed 8 bases from V and 2 bases from J; junction bases left unmatched: 4. The clonotype was recovered from a human donor in a cohort sampled during active COVID-19. Material for sequencing was peripheral blood. The chain links TRBV28 to TRBJ2-1; 15 positions match TRBD2. The CDR3 DNA follows: TGTGCCAGCCTCGGGACTAGCGGGGGGACCTACAATGAGCAGTTCTTC. It is translated as CASLGTSGGTYNEQFF.